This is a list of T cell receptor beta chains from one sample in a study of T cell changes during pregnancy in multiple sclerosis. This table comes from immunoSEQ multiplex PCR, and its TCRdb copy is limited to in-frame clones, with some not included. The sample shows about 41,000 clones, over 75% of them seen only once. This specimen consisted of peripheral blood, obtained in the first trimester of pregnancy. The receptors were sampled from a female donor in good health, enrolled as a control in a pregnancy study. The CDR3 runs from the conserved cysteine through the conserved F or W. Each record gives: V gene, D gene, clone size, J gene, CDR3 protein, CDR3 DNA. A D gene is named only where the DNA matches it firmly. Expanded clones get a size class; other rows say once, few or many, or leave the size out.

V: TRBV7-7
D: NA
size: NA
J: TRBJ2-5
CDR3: CASSLTGVGETQYF
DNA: TGTGCTAGCAGCTTAACGGGAGTGGGAGAGACCCAGTACTTC

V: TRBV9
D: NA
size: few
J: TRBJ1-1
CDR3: CASSVTQSNTEAFF
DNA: TGTGCCAGCAGCGTAACACAGAGTAACACTGAAGCTTTCTTT

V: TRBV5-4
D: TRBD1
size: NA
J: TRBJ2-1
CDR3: CASSHDRANEQFF
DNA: TGTGCCAGCAGCCACGACAGGGCGAATGAGCAGTTCTTC

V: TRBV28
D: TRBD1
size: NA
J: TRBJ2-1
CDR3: CASSLSLGQGNNEQFF
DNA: TGTGCCAGCAGTTTGAGTTTAGGACAGGGGAACAATGAGCAGTTCTTC

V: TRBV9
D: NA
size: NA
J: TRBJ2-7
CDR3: CASSVGSGVPSYEQYF
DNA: TGTGCCAGCAGCGTAGGCTCGGGGGTTCCTTCCTACGAGCAGTACTTC

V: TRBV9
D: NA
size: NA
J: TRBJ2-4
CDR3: CASSATGLSNIQYF
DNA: TGTGCCAGCAGCGCTACAGGGTTGAGTAACATTCAGTACTTC

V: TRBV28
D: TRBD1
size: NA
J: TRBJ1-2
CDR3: CASSSLRGQPNSDGYTF
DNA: TGTGCCAGCAGTTCCCTGAGGGGACAGCCGAACAGCGATGGCTACACCTTC

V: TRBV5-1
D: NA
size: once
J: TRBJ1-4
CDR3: CASSLGARSNEKLFF
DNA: TGCGCCAGCAGCTTGGGGGCCAGATCTAATGAAAAACTGTTTTTT

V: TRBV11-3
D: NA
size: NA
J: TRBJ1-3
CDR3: CASSPGQGPGNTIYF
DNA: TGTGCCAGCAGCCCGGGCCAGGGGCCTGGAAACACCATATATTTT

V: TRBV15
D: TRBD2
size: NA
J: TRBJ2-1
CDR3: CATAPGTSGRSYNEQFF
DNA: TGTGCCACCGCCCCTGGGACTAGCGGGAGATCCTACAATGAGCAGTTCTTC

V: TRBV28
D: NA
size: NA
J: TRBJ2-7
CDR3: CASSLGRGVEQYF
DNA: TGTGCCAGCAGTTTGGGTCGCGGGGTCGAGCAGTACTTC

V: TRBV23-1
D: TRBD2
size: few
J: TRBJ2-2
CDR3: CASSQGPSGRRHTGELFF
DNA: TGCGCCAGCAGTCAAGGACCTAGCGGGAGACGCCACACCGGGGAGCTGTTTTTT

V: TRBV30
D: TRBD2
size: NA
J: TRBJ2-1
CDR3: CAWNSGRADEQFF
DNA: TGTGCCTGGAATAGCGGGAGGGCCGATGAGCAGTTCTTC